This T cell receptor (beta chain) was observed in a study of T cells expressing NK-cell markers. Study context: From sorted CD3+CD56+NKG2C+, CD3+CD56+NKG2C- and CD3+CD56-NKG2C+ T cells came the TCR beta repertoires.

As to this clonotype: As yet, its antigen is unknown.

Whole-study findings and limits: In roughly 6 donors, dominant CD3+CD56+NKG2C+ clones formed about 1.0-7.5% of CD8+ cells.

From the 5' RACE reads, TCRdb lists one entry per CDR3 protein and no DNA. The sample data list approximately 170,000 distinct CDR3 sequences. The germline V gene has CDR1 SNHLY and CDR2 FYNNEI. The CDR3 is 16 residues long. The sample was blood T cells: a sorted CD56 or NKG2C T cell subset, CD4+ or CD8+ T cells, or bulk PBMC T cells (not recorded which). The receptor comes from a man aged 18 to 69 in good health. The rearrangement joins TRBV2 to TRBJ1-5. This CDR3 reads CASSEAWQLGNQPQHF.